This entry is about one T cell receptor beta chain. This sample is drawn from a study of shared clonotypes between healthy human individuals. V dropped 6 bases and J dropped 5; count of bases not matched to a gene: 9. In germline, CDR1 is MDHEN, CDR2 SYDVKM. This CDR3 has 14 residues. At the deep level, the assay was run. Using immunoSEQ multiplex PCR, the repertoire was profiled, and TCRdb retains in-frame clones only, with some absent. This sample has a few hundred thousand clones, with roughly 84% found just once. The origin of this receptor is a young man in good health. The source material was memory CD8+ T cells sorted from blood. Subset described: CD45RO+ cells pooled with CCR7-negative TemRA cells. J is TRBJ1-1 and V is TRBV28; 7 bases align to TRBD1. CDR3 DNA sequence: TGTGCCAGCAGCACAGGGGAAAGTTTTACTGAAGCTTTCTTT. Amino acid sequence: CASSTGESFTEAFF.